This passage covers 29 T cell receptor beta chains from one sample sequenced in a study of CD8 T cells in ankylosing spondylitis. TCRdb analysed the 5' RACE reads with MiXCR anew, one entry per CDR3 protein. The table records roughly 69,000 distinct CDR3 sequences, approximately 5% of them present only once. Sequencing was carried out using blood, either unsorted or a sorted T cell fraction (not recorded which). The receptors originated from a male donor with ankylosing spondylitis or in good health (not recorded which).

There are many counts of this clonotype. A much larger clonotype is one base distant, so this may be a read error. This chain connects TRBV20-1 to TRBJ2-3, with 9 positions matching TRBD2. Per germline, CDR1 DFQATT and CDR2 SNEGSKA (reference sequence). This CDR3 has 13 amino acids. V gave up 7 bases and J gave up 2 bases; unmatched junction bases: 4. The CDR3, as DNA: TGCAGTGAGGGCGGGGGGGCCACAGATACGCAGTATTTT. This sequence encodes CSEGGGATDTQYF.

In this sample, this clonotype turned up many times. V is TRBV20-1 and J is TRBJ2-7, with TRBD1 matching over 7 bases. The CDR3 spans 15 residues. CDR1 is DFQATT, CDR2 SNEGSKA, per germline (reference sequence). The V and J ends lost 2 bases and 2 bases, in that order; junction bases with no gene match: 9. CDR3 residues: CSARPTDRATYEQYF. CDR3 DNA: TGCAGTGCTAGACCAACCGACAGGGCAACCTACGAGCAGTACTTC.

The sample holds a few counts of this clonotype. The chain is built from TRBV3-1 and TRBJ2-2, with D possibly being TRBD2 (7 bases). Germline V lookup: CDR1 LGHDT, CDR2 YNNKEL (reference sequence). The CDR3 spans 16 residues. V lost 2 bases, J lost 4 bases, and 14 bases lay in between. The CDR3 coding sequence is TGTGCCAGCAGCCAATTGCGCGGGGGCCTCACCGGGGAGCTGTTTTTT. The encoded protein is CASSQLRGGLTGELFF.

This clonotype appeared many times. The chain links TRBV28 to TRBJ1-5; D is perhaps TRBD1 (6 bases). Trimming pared 3 bases from V and 7 bases from J, leaving 13 bases between. The CDR3 sequence is 14 residues long. Germline assignment: CDR1 MDHEN and CDR2 SYDVKM. CDR3 protein: CASSLGGAHQPQHF. The DNA for the CDR3 is TGTGCCAGCAGTTTGGGGGGGGCGCACCAGCCCCAGCATTTT.

This clonotype was picked up many times. The chain employs TRBV7-2 and TRBJ1-6; 7 bases align to TRBD1. The ends lost 4 bases at V and 9 bases at J; junction bases unmatched: 12. The V gene's germline CDR1 is SGHTA and CDR2 FQGNSA. This CDR3 has 16 amino acids. The CDR3 nucleotides are TGTGCCAGCAGCTCACCGACAGGGAAAAGACGTTCACCCCTCCACTTT. This sequence encodes CASSSPTGKRRSPLHF.

There are many counts of this clonotype. V gene TRBV7-3 combines with J gene TRBJ2-1, with TRBD2 matching over 10 bases. The J segment lost 9 bases and the V segment lost 7 bases, leaving 15 bases of the junction unmatched. The CDR3 totals 16 residues. Germline assignment: CDR1 SGHTA and CDR2 FQGTGA. DNA of the CDR3: TGTGCCAGCACCCTTACCCCAGCGGGGGGGCCGAGTGAGCAGTTCTTC. It is translated as CASTLTPAGGPSEQFF.

This clonotype came up many times. J is TRBJ2-7 and V is TRBV2; 9 bases are shared with TRBD2. The ends lost 3 bases at V and 1 base at J; junction bases unmatched: 7. The length of the CDR3 is 16 residues. Germline CDR1 and CDR2: SNHLY and FYNNEI. The CDR3 nucleotides read TGTGCCAGCAGTGATCGGTCTAGCGGGGAGTCCTACGAGCAGTACTTC. This encodes CASSDRSSGESYEQYF. Full variable domain (missing parts from reference TRBV2 and TRBJ2-7): EPEVTQTPSHQVTQMGQEVILRCVPISNHLYFYWYRQILGQKVEFLVSFYNNEISEKSEIFDDQFSVERPDGSNFTLKIRSTKLEDSAMYFCASSDRSSGESYEQYFGPGTRLTVT.

At least ten counts were recorded for this clonotype. J is TRBJ2-1 and V is TRBV4-2; a weak D match, TRBD2 (6 bases). CDR3 length equals 12 residues. V gave up 3 bases and J gave up 8 bases, with 8 bases separating them. Germline-derived CDR1 and CDR2 are LGHNA and YNFKEQ. This chain's CDR3 is CASSHPSDEQFF. Here the CDR3 DNA reads TGTGCCAGCAGCCACCCTAGCGATGAGCAGTTCTTC.

This clonotype has ten or more counts. The rearrangement links TRBV10-3 to TRBJ2-1; no reliable D call. V was trimmed by 4 bases and J by 1 base, leaving 8 bases between them. Germline V gene sequence: CDR1 ENHRY, CDR2 SYGVKD. The CDR3 covers 14 residues. CDR3 amino acids: CAISVSGSYNEQFF. CDR3 DNA: TGTGCCATCAGTGTTTCTGGGTCCTACAATGAGCAGTTCTTC.

This clonotype was seen ten or more times. The chain links TRBV11-1 to TRBJ2-4, with D unclear. This CDR3 is 13 amino acids long. The germline V gene encodes CDR1 SGHAT and CDR2 FQDESV (reference sequence). Trimming removed 4 bases at V and 8 bases at J, with 12 bases between. CDR3 protein: CASSSTSIHIQYF. CDR3 in DNA: TGTGCCAGCAGCTCTACATCCATCCACATTCAGTACTTC.

There are many counts of this clonotype. This sequence joins TRBV20-1 and TRBJ1-5; perhaps TRBD1 as D (5 bases). There are 14 residues in the CDR3. V lost 6 bases to trimming and J lost 0 bases, with 12 bases between them. In germline, CDR1 is DFQATT, CDR2 SNEGSKA (reference sequence). As DNA, the CDR3 is TGCAGTGCGCAGGGAAAACATAGCAATCAGCCCCAGCATTTT. As protein: CSAQGKHSNQPQHF.

This clonotype has ten or more counts. The chain combines TRBV7-8 with TRBJ2-7, with D hard to call. The V gene lost 7 bases and the J gene lost 6 bases, with 16 bases spanning the gap. Germline lookup yields CDR1 SGHVS and CDR2 FQNEAQ. The CDR3 contains 13 residues. CDR3 loop: CASTPVGAFEQYF. CDR3 in DNA: TGTGCCAGCACCCCCGTTGGCGCTTTCGAGCAGTACTTC. Using reference TRBV7-8 and TRBJ2-7 for the parts outside the CDR3, the full variable domain is GAGVSQSPRYKVAKRGQDVALRCDPISGHVSLFWYQQALGQGPEFLTYFQNEAQLDKSGLPSDRFFAERPEGSVSTLKIQRTQQEDSAVYLCASTPVGAFEQYFGPGTRLTVT.

This clonotype occurred many times. CDR3 DNA sequence: TGCAGTGCTGATCCCCAGACAGGGATCACAGATACGCAGTATTTT. Translation: CSADPQTGITDTQYF. The chain uses TRBV20-1 and TRBJ2-3, with 7 positions matching TRBD1. Germline assignment: CDR1 DFQATT and CDR2 SNEGSKA (reference sequence). The length of the CDR3 is 15 residues. J was trimmed by 2 bases and V by 5 bases; bases with no gene match: 10.

Ten or more counts support this clonotype. The rearrangement links TRBV29-1 to TRBJ1-1; D call uncertain. Germline-derived CDR1 and CDR2 are SQVTM and ANQGSEA. The CDR3 has 11 residues. V lost 8 bases and J lost 1, with 8 bases in between. CDR3 sequence: CSCTENTEAFF. CDR3 nucleotide sequence: TGCAGCTGTACTGAGAACACTGAAGCTTTCTTT. The full variable domain, rest sourced from reference TRBV29-1 and TRBJ1-1, is SAVISQKPSRDICQRGTSLTIQCQVDSQVTMMFWYRQQPGQSLTLIATANQGSEATYESGFVIDKFPISRPNLTFSTLTVSNMSPEDSSIYLCSCTENTEAFFGQGTRLTVV.

This clonotype was found many times. The CDR3 protein is CASSYWSHDGETQYF. CDR3 coding DNA: TGTGCCAGCAGTTACTGGAGCCACGACGGAGAGACCCAGTACTTC. This chain links TRBV6-5 with TRBJ2-5; D gene ambiguous. Trimming cost V 1 base and J 4 bases, with 13 bases left between them. The CDR3 consists of 15 residues. Germline-derived CDR1 and CDR2 are MNHEY and SVGAGI.

This clonotype came up many times. The chain combines TRBV5-1 with TRBJ2-7; no definite D call. The CDR3 is made up of 13 amino acids. Germline values: CDR1 SGHRS, CDR2 YFSETQ. V dropped 1 base and J dropped 4 bases, with 9 bases sitting between them. The CDR3 DNA is TGCGCCAGCAGCTTGCCGGCCGGGTACGAGCAGTACTTC. This codes for CASSLPAGYEQYF.

This clonotype appeared many times. The CDR3 spells CASSPTGIRSPLHF. The DNA for the CDR3 is TGTGCCAGCTCACCAACCGGGATCCGGTCACCCCTCCACTTT. This chain connects TRBV18 to TRBJ1-6, with D unclear. Trimming cost V 2 bases and J 10 bases, with 12 bases left between them. Germline V CDR1 and CDR2: KGHSH, LQKENI. CDR3 length equals 14 residues.

The chain is built from TRBV19 and TRBJ1-5; D may be TRBD1 (5 bases). This CDR3 spans 12 amino acids. The germline V and J ends were trimmed by 1 base and 10 bases, with 8 bases remaining between them. Germline V CDR1 and CDR2: LNHDA, SQIVND (reference sequence). CDR3 sequence reads: CASSIAGTPQHF. The CDR3 DNA reads TGTGCCAGTAGTATAGCGGGGACCCCCCAGCATTTT.

This clonotype was counted ten times or more. This could be a read error, since a much larger clone is one nucleotide away. DNA for the CDR3: TGTGCCAGCAGTGGGGGGACAGGGGAGAACGAGCAGTACTTC. Its protein is CASSGGTGENEQYF. The chain joins TRBV2 to TRBJ2-7; 10 bases are shared with TRBD1. CDR3 length: 14 amino acids. Losses at the gene ends were 4 bases for V and 5 bases for J; bases not matched to a gene: 5. Germline CDR1 and CDR2: SNHLY and FYNNEI.

In its sample, this clonotype was seen many times. This chain connects TRBV28 to TRBJ1-5, with TRBD1 as a possible D gene (6 bases). Germline loops: CDR1 MDHEN, CDR2 SYDVKM. The CDR3 is 17 residues long. Trimming pared 3 bases from V and 0 bases from J, leaving 15 bases between. As DNA, the CDR3 is TGTGCCAGCAGTTTCCCGCAGGGGCTGAGTAGCAATCAGCCCCAGCATTTT. Amino acids: CASSFPQGLSSNQPQHF.

This clonotype was detected many times. The chain recombines TRBV29-1 with TRBJ2-5; D is possibly TRBD2 (6 bases). The length of the CDR3 is 12 residues. The V gene's germline CDR1 is SQVTM and CDR2 ANQGSEA. Trimming removed 6 bases at V and 5 bases at J, with 13 bases between. This chain's CDR3 is CSVGLAGETQYF. The CDR3 DNA reads TGCAGCGTAGGGCTCGCGGGGGAGACCCAGTACTTC.

This clonotype was counted at least ten times. The V and J genes are TRBV27 and TRBJ1-6; the D is unclear. Trimming stripped 6 bases from V and 0 bases from J, with 24 bases between. The CDR3 has 20 residues. CDR1 and CDR2 from the germline V gene are MNHEY and SMNVEV (reference sequence). The CDR3: CASRPRLGTIVSSYNSPLHF. The CDR3 DNA sequence: TGTGCCAGCAGGCCAAGATTGGGTACCATTGTCAGCTCCTATAATTCACCCCTCCACTTT.

The rearrangement uses TRBV23-1 and TRBJ1-1, with D maybe TRBD1 (5 bases). TRBV23-1 is identified as an open reading frame with a role that is uncertain. The ends were cut back, 2 bases at V and 2 bases at J, with 18 bases in the middle. This CDR3 is built from 17 residues. The CDR3 reads CASSQGSWDGENTEAFF. In DNA form, the CDR3 reads TGCGCCAGCAGTCAAGGTTCTTGGGACGGAGAAAACACTGAAGCTTTCTTT.

This clonotype appeared many times. CDR3 nucleotides: TGTGCCAGCAGCTCCCACGGCGGAATGATGAACACTGAAGCTTTCTTT. It codes for CASSSHGGMMNTEAFF. The chain links TRBV11-2 to TRBJ1-1; D remains unclear. This CDR3 is built from 16 residues. Germline V CDR1 and CDR2: SGHAT, FQNNGV. Trimming removed 4 bases from V and 0 bases from J, with 15 bases in between.

This clonotype was picked up many times. The chain couples TRBV12-3 or TRBV12-4 to TRBJ2-2; 11 nucleotides line up with TRBD1. With 6 bases clipped from V and 4 bases from J, the junction kept 1 base outside the gene matches. The CDR3 is 14 amino acids. The CDR3, as DNA: TGTGCCAGCAGAGGGACAGGGGGCACCGGGGAGCTGTTTTTT. Translation: CASRGTGGTGELFF.

This clonotype occurred many times. The chain is built from TRBV10-3 and TRBJ2-7; D is undetermined. Trimming removed 10 bases from V and 1 base from J, with 14 bases in between. Germline V gene lookup returns CDR1 ENHRY and CDR2 SYGVKD. This CDR3 has 13 residues. The CDR3 loop reads CATDDGQSYEQYF. The CDR3 DNA reads TGTGCCACCGACGACGGCCAATCCTACGAGCAGTACTTC.

This clonotype has at least ten counts. The chain recombines TRBV5-1 with TRBJ1-2; 7 bases align to TRBD1. Looked up from germline, CDR1 is SGHRS and CDR2 is YFSETQ. The V segment lost 5 bases and the J segment 5 bases; nucleotides outside the gene matches: 6. There are 13 residues in the CDR3. CDR3 in DNA: TGCGCCAGCAGTCCGTCAGGGGGTTATGGCTACACCTTC. Protein: CASSPSGGYGYTF.

This clonotype was observed many times. CDR3 in DNA: TGCGCCAGCAGCCTCACAGGAGGAGGATCCTACGAGCAGTACTTC. Translation: CASSLTGGGSYEQYF. The rearrangement links TRBV5-1 to TRBJ2-7; D is possibly TRBD1 or TRBD2 (5 bases each). CDR3 length equals 15 residues. V shed 4 bases and J shed 1 base, with 15 bases lying between them. Germline CDR1 reads SGHRS; CDR2 reads YFSETQ. Full variable domain (missing parts from reference TRBV5-1 and TRBJ2-7): KAGVTQTPRYLIKTRGQQVTLSCSPISGHRSVSWYQQTPGQGLQFLFEYFSETQRNKGNFPGRFSGRQFSNSRSEMNVSTLELGDSALYLCASSLTGGGSYEQYFGPGTRLTVT.

Only a few counts were recorded for this clonotype. This chain links TRBV28 with TRBJ2-7; D might be TRBD1 (7 bases). The CDR3 has 12 residues. The V gene's germline CDR1 is MDHEN and CDR2 SYDVKM. V dropped 11 bases and J dropped 2 bases, with 13 bases sitting between them. CDR3 DNA: TGTGCCGGGGGGACAGCAACCTACGAGCAGTACTTC. Translated, it gives CAGGTATYEQYF.